Following are 21 T cell receptor beta chains from one sample sequenced in a study of cytomegalovirus exposure and HLA in healthy donors. It was with 60 Vbeta and 13 Jbeta primers that the PCR ran. The repertoire was sequenced with immunoSEQ multiplex PCR; TCRdb's copy has only in-frame clones and lacks some. The sample yields around 190,000 clones, around 77% seen once. Sequenced material: PBMCs. The receptors stem from a woman aged 30 to 39 in good health and CMV-seronegative.

The chain employs TRBV5-1 and TRBJ1-5; D remains ambiguous. Germline V CDR1 and CDR2: SGHRS, YFSETQ. The CDR3 is 15 residues long. Trimming shortened V by 4 bases and J by 5 bases, and 16 bases separated the two germline ends. In DNA form, the CDR3 reads TGCGCCAGCAGCCCGGAGGGAGAGCGGGATCAGCCCCAGCATTTT. Residues: CASSPEGERDQPQHF.

The chain employs TRBV27 and TRBJ1-1, with D unclear. CDR1 is MNHEY and CDR2 is SMNVEV in the germline V gene (reference sequence). The CDR3 runs to 13 residues. The germline V and J ends were trimmed by 3 bases and 6 bases, with 11 bases remaining between them. The CDR3 protein is CASSFSRAAEAFF. DNA for the CDR3: TGTGCCAGCAGTTTTTCGAGGGCGGCTGAAGCTTTCTTT.

The J gene is TRBJ2-1, the V gene TRBV6-1; 7 bases fit TRBD2. The CDR3 length is 15 residues. CDR1 MNHNS and CDR2 SASEGT come from the germline V gene. J was trimmed by 8 bases and V by 2 bases; bases with no gene match: 9. For the CDR3, the DNA is TGTGCCAGCAGTGAATCGGCGGGAGTTAGAGATGAGCAGTTCTTC. This sequence encodes CASSESAGVRDEQFF.

This chain connects TRBV27 to TRBJ1-5, with D unclear. V was pared by 5 bases and J by 3 bases, with 14 bases between. CDR1 and CDR2 from the germline V gene are MNHEY and SMNVEV (reference sequence). The CDR3 is 15 residues long. CDR3 sequence: CASSPEWAVNQPQHF. The DNA of the CDR3 is TGTGCCAGCAGTCCCGAGTGGGCAGTCAATCAGCCCCAGCATTTT.

The J gene is TRBJ2-7, the V gene TRBV19; weak D call: TRBD2 (6 bases). Per the germline V gene, CDR1 is LNHDA and CDR2 is SQIVND (reference sequence). V lost 6 bases and J 3 bases, leaving 15 bases between the germline ends. The CDR3 extends over 14 amino acids. The CDR3 sequence is CASSTGTQHYEQYF. As DNA, the CDR3 is TGTGCCAGTAGCACCGGGACTCAACACTACGAGCAGTACTTC.

This sequence joins TRBV6-5 and TRBJ1-2, with D perhaps matching TRBD1 (6 bases). V was clipped by 2 bases and J by 6 bases, with 10 bases between them. Looked up from germline, CDR1 is MNHEY and CDR2 is SVGAGI. The CDR3 runs to 13 residues. The CDR3 reads CASSYNREDGYTF. The CDR3 region has the DNA TGTGCCAGCAGTTACAACAGGGAAGATGGCTACACCTTC.

In DNA form, the CDR3 reads TGTGCCAGCAGTTTTTCCGGCGGTAATGGCTACACCTTC. This gives the protein CASSFSGGNGYTF. The chain couples TRBV27 to TRBJ1-2; no reliable D call. The V gene's germline CDR1 is MNHEY and CDR2 SMNVEV (reference sequence). This CDR3 is built from 13 residues. V was clipped by 3 bases and J by 6 bases, with 11 bases between them.

The J gene is TRBJ2-1, the V gene TRBV9; TRBD2 might be the D (5 bases). V lost 2 bases to trimming and J lost 7 bases, with 13 bases between them. Germline V gives CDR1 SGDLS, CDR2 YYNGEE. The CDR3 extends over 14 amino acids. The CDR3 reads CASSVADEGNEQFF. Written as DNA, the CDR3 is TGTGCCAGCAGCGTGGCAGACGAGGGTAATGAGCAGTTCTTC.

This chain joins TRBV5-1 and TRBJ2-3; the match to TRBD2 covers 10 bases. Germline CDR1 and CDR2: SGHRS and YFSETQ. This CDR3 is 14 amino acids long. Trimming removed 4 bases from V and 6 bases from J; junction bases left unmatched: 5. The CDR3: CASSVGLALDTQYF. CDR3 nucleotide sequence: TGCGCCAGCAGCGTGGGACTAGCGTTGGATACGCAGTATTTT.

The chain joins TRBV2 to TRBJ2-1; 13 nucleotides agree with TRBD2. CDR3 length: 16 amino acids. The germline CDR1 and CDR2 sequences are SNHLY and FYNNEI. Unmatched junction bases numbered 2, after V lost 6 bases and J lost 0 bases. Here the CDR3 reads CASRRTSGSSYNEQFF. The CDR3 region has the DNA TGTGCCAGCAGACGGACTAGCGGGAGCTCCTACAATGAGCAGTTCTTC.

The sample holds a few counts of this clone. The chain recombines TRBV7-8 with TRBJ1-1; D gene ambiguous. This CDR3 is 17 amino acids long. Trimming left V 7 bases short and J 0 bases short, with 21 bases between. Germline V CDR1 and CDR2: SGHVS, FQNEAQ. This chain's CDR3 is CASTPDWVGGMNTEAFF. The CDR3 bases are TGTGCCAGCACCCCAGACTGGGTTGGCGGTATGAACACTGAAGCTTTCTTT.

The chain employs TRBV4-1 and TRBJ2-1; weak D call: TRBD2 (6 bases). Trimming took off 0 bases at V and 10 bases at J, with 16 bases between the two ends. Germline CDR1 reads MGHRA; CDR2 reads YSYEKL. This CDR3 has 15 residues. The CDR3 DNA is TGCGCCAGCAGCCAAGAATTAGCGGACATCGAGGAGCAGTTCTTC. It yields the protein CASSQELADIEEQFF.

This rearrangement joins TRBV21-1 to TRBJ2-7; the table's D call TRBD1 went unverified against the DNA. TRBV21-1 is described as a pseudogene. There are 16 residues in the CDR3. The CDR3 coding sequence is TGTGCCAGCAGCAAATGCTGCCAGCCCTGGGCTTACGAGCAGTACTTC. Translating gives CASSKCCQPWAYEQYF.

As for this clone: Its ends do not fully match the called genes, so a read error is possible. The CDR3 DNA follows: TGTGCCAGCAGTAGCCTCCAGGGGGCAGGGATTTTTCACTTC. Protein: CASSSLQGAGIFHF. The V gene is TRBV9, the J gene TRBJ2-7, with 8 bases aligning to TRBD1. The CDR3 length is 14 residues. Germline-derived CDR1 and CDR2 are SGDLS and YYNGEE.

Here the CDR3 reads CASSTPEFNQPQHF. For the CDR3, the DNA is TGTGCCAGCAGCACCCCGGAGTTTAATCAGCCCCAGCATTTT. This chain uses TRBV28 with TRBJ1-5; D is ambiguous. The CDR3 is made up of 14 amino acids. V was pared by 6 bases and J by 4 bases, with 13 bases between. In germline, CDR1 is MDHEN, CDR2 SYDVKM.

V gene TRBV5-1 combines with J gene TRBJ1-1; D perhaps matches TRBD1 (5 bases). The germline V and J ends were trimmed by 4 bases and 5 bases, with 9 bases remaining between them. Germline CDR1 is SGHRS and CDR2 is YFSETQ. CDR3 length: 12 amino acids. DNA for the CDR3: TGCGCCAGCAGCCGCGGGGGAACTGAAGCTTTCTTT. It codes for CASSRGGTEAFF.

The V and J genes are TRBV11-2 and TRBJ1-6, with 7 bases fitting TRBD1. Germline loops: CDR1 SGHAT, CDR2 FQNNGV. There are 14 residues in the CDR3. V was clipped by 0 bases and J by 7 bases; unmatched bases: 0. The CDR3 DNA is TGTGCCAGCAGCTTAGACAGGGGGAATTCACCCCTCCACTTT. Its translation: CASSLDRGNSPLHF.

The chain carries TRBV2 and TRBJ2-1; 12 nucleotides line up with TRBD2. J was trimmed by 1 base and V by 4 bases; bases with no gene match: 17. This CDR3 has 21 amino acids. CDR1 and CDR2 (germline): SNHLY, FYNNEI. This CDR3 is CASSVLLAGGPTLRSYNEQFF. In DNA, the CDR3 is TGTGCCAGCAGTGTCCTACTAGCGGGAGGACCTACGTTAAGATCCTACAATGAGCAGTTCTTC.

This clone appeared once. The CDR3 sequence is CASTLEASGSFYEQFF. In DNA, the CDR3 is TGCGCCAGCACCCTGGAGGCTAGCGGGAGTTTTTATGAGCAGTTCTTC. V and J are TRBV5-1 and TRBJ2-1, with TRBD2 matching over 10 bases. Germline V CDR1 and CDR2: SGHRS, YFSETQ. Trimming removed 6 bases from V and 8 bases from J; junction bases left unmatched: 14. CDR3 size: 16 residues.

The gene calls are TRBV7-6 and TRBJ2-5; TRBD1 agrees at 7 bases. CDR3 length: 15 residues. The V gene end was trimmed by 5 bases and the J gene end by 1 base; junction bases not matched to a gene: 7. Germline V gene data show CDR1 as SGHVS and CDR2 as FNYEAQ. Here the CDR3 reads CASSLGQSPQETQYF. The CDR3 bases are TGTGCCAGCAGCCTGGGACAGTCCCCCCAAGAGACCCAGTACTTC.

The chain links TRBV6-1 to TRBJ1-2; the D gene is possibly TRBD1 (5 bases). Trimming removed 1 base from V and 8 bases from J, with 17 bases in between. Germline V CDR1 and CDR2: MNHNS, SASEGT. The CDR3 loop spans 15 amino acids. CDR3 DNA: TGTGCCAGCAGTGAAGGTCAGGGAACCTATGACGGCTACACCTTC. Translated, it gives CASSEGQGTYDGYTF.